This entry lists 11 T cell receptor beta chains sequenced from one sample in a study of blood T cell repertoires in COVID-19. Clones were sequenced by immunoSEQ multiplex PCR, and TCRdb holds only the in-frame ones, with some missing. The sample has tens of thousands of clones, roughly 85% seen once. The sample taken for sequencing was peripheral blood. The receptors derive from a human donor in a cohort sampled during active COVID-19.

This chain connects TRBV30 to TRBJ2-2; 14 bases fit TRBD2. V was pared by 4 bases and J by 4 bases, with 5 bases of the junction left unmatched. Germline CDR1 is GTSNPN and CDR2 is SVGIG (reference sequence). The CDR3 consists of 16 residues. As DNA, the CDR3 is TGTGCCTGGACTGCCGGGACTAGCGGGGGCACCGGGGAGCTGTTTTTT. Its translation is CAWTAGTSGGTGELFF.

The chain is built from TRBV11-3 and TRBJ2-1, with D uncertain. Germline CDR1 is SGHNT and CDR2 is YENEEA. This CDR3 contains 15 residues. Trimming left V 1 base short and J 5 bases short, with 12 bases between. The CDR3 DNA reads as TGTGCCAGCAGCTTAGTCGGCGGAGTCGACAATGAGCAGTTCTTC. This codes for CASSLVGGVDNEQFF.

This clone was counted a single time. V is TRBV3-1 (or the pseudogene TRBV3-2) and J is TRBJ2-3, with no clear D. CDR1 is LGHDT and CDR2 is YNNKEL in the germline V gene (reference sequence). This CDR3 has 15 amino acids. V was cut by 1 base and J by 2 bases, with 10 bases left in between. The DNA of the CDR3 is TGTGCCAGCAGCCAAGGTCCAGTCAACACAGATACGCAGTATTTT. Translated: CASSQGPVNTDTQYF.

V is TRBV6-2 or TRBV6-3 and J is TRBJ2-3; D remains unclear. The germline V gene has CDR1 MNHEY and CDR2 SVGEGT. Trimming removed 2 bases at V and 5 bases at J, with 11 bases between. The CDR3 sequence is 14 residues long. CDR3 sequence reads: CASSYPEPGDTQYF. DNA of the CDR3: TGTGCCAGCAGTTACCCCGAGCCCGGAGATACGCAGTATTTT.

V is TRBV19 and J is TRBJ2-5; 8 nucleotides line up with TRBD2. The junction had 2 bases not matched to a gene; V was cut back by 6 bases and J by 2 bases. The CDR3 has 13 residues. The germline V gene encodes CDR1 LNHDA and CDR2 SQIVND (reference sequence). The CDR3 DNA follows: TGTGCCAGTAGGCTAGCGGGTCAAGAGACCCAGTACTTC. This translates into CASRLAGQETQYF.

CDR3 amino acids: CASSPWGGPPTDTQYF. CDR3 DNA sequence: TGTGCCAGCAGCCCGTGGGGGGGGCCCCCCACAGATACGCAGTATTTT. The chain employs TRBV9 and TRBJ2-3, with D tentatively TRBD2 (7 bases). The CDR3 is 16 residues long. Germline V gives CDR1 SGDLS, CDR2 YYNGEE. The ends were cut back, 4 bases at V and 2 bases at J, with 17 bases in the middle.

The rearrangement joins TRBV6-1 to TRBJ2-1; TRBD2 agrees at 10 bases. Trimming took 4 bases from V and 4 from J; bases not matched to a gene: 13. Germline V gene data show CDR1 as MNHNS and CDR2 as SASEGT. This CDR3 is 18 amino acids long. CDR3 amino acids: CASSVYHLTSGEYNEQFF. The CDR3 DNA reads TGTGCCAGCAGTGTCTACCACCTTACTAGCGGGGAATACAATGAGCAGTTCTTC.

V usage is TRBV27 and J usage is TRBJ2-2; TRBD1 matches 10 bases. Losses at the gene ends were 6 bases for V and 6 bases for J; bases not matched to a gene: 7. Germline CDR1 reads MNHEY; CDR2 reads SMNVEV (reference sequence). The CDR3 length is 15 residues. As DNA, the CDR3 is TGTGCCAGCAGAGAGGACAGGGGGAGCCCCGGGGAGCTGTTTTTT. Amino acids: CASREDRGSPGELFF.

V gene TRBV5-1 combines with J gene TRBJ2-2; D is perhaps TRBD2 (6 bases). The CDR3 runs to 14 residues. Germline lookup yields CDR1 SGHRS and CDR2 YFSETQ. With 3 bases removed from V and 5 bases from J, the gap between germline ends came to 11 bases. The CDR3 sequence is CASSSVGGTGELFF. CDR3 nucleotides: TGCGCCAGCAGCTCAGTCGGGGGAACCGGGGAGCTGTTTTTT. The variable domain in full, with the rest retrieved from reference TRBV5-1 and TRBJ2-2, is KAGVTQTPRYLIKTRGQQVTLSCSPISGHRSVSWYQQTPGQGLQFLFEYFSETQRNKGNFPGRFSGRQFSNSRSEMNVSTLELGDSALYLCASSSVGGTGELFFGEGSRLTVL.

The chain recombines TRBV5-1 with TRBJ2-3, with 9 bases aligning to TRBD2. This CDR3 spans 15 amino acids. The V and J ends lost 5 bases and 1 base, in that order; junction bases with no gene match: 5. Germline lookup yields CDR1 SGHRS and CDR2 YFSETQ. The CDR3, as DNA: TGCGCCAGCAGGCCGCGGGAGGGCGGCACAGATACGCAGTATTTT. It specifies CASRPREGGTDTQYF.

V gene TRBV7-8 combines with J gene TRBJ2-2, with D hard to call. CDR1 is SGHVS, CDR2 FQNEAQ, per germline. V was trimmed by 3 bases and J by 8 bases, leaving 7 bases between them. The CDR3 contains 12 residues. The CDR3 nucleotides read TGTGCCAGCAGCTTCTTTTCGGGGGAGCTGTTTTTT. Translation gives CASSFFSGELFF.